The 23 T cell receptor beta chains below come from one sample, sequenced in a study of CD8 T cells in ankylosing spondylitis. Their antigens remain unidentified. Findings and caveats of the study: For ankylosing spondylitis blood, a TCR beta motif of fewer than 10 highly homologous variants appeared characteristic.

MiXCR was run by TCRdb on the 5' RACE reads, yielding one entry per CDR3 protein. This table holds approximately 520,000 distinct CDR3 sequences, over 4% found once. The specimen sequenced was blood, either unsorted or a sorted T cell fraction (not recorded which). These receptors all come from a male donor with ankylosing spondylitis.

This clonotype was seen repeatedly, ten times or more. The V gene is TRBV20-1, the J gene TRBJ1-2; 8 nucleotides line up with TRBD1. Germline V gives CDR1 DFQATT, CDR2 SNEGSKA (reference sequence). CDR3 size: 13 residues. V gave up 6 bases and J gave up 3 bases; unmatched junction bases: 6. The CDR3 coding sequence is TGCAGTGCCTCGGACAGGGAGGACTATGGCTACACCTTC. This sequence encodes CSASDREDYGYTF.

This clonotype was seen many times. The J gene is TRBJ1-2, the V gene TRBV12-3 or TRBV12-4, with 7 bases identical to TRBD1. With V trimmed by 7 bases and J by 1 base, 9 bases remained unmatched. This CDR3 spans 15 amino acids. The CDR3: CASTLWAGGNYGYTF. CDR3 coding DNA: TGTGCCAGCACCCTCTGGGCAGGGGGTAACTATGGCTACACCTTC.

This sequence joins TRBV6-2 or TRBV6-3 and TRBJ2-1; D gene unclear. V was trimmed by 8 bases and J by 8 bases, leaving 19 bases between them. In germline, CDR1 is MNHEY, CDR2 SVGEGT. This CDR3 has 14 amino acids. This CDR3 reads CASRAWMVVYEQFF. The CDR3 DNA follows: TGTGCCAGCCGGGCCTGGATGGTGGTCTATGAGCAGTTCTTC.

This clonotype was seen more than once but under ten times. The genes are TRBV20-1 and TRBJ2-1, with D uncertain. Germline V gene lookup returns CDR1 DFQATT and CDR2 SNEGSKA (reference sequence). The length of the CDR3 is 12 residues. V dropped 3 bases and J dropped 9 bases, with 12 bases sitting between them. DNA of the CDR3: TGCAGTGCTAGGGCCTTTTGGGGTGAGCAGTTCTTC. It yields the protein CSARAFWGEQFF.

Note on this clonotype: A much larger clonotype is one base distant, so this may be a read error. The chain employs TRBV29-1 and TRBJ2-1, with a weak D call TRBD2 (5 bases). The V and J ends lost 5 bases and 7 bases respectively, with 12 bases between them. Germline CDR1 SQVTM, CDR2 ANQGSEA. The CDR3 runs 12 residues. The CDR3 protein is CSVSGLDNEQFF. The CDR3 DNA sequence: TGCAGCGTTAGCGGCCTCGATAATGAGCAGTTCTTC.

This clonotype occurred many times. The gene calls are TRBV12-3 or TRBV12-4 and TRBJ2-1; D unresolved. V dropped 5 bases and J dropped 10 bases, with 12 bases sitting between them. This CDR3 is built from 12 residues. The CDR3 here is CASSRNRIEQFF. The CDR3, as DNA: TGTGCCAGCAGTCGCAACCGCATCGAGCAGTTCTTC.

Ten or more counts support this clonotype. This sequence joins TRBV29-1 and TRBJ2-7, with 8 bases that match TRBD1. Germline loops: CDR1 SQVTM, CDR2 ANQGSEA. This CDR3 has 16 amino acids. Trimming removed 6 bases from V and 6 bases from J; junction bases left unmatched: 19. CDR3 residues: CSVLALHRDRPIEQYF. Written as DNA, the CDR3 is TGCAGCGTACTAGCCCTACACCGGGACAGGCCCATCGAGCAGTACTTC.

CDR3 sequence: CASAPGTTSGNTDTQYF. The CDR3 coding sequence is TGTGCCAGCGCTCCGGGCACTACTAGCGGCAACACAGATACGCAGTATTTT. The J gene is TRBJ2-3, the V gene TRBV11-3, with TRBD2 matching 8 bases. After removal of 8 bases from V and 2 bases from J, the junction contained 15 bases not matched to a gene. Looked up from germline, CDR1 is SGHNT and CDR2 is YENEEA. The CDR3 spans 17 residues.

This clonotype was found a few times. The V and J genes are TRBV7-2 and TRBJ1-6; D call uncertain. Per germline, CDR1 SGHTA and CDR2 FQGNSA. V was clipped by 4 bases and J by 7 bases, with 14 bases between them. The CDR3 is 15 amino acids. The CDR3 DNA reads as TGTGCCAGCAGCTCCCGGTCGTCCCTGAATTCACCCCTCCACTTT. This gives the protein CASSSRSSLNSPLHF.

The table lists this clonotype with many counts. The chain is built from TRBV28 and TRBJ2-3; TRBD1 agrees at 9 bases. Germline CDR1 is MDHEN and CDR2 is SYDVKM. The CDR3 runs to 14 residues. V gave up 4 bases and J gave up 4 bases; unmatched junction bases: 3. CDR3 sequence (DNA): TGTGCCAGCAGTTGGGACAGGGTGGCAGATACGCAGTATTTT. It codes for CASSWDRVADTQYF.

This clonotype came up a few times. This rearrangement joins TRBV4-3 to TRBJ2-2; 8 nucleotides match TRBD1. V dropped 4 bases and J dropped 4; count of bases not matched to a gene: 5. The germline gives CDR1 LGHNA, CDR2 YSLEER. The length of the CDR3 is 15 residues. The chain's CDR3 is CASSPLGQATGELFF. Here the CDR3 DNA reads TGCGCCAGCAGCCCGTTGGGACAGGCCACCGGGGAGCTGTTTTTT.

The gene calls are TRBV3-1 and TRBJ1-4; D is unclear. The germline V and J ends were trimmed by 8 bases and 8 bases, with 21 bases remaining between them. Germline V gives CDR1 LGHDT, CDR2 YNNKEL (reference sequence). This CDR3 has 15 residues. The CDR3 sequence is CASSQEVWAGEKLFF. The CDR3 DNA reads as TGTGCCAGCTCCCAAGAAGTTTGGGCGGGAGAAAAACTGTTTTTT.

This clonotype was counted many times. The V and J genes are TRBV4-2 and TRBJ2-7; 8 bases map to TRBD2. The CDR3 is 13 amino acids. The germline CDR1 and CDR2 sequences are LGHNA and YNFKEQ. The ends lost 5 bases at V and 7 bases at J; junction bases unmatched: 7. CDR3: CASSIRGGREQYF. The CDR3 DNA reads TGTGCCAGCAGCATCCGGGGCGGGAGGGAGCAGTACTTC.

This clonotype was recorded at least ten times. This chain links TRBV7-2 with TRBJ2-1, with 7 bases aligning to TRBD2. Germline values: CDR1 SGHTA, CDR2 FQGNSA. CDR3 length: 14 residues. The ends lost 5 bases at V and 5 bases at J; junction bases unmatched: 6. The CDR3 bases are TGTGCCAGCAGCCTCACGGGGGGAAACAATGAGCAGTTCTTC. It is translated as CASSLTGGNNEQFF.

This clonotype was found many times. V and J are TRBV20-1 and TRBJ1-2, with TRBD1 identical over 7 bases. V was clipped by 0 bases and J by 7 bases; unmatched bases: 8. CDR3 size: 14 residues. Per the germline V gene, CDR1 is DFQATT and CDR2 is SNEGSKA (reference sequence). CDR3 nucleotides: TGCAGTGCTAGAGATCAGTCGACAGGGCCTGGCTACACCTTC. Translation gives CSARDQSTGPGYTF.

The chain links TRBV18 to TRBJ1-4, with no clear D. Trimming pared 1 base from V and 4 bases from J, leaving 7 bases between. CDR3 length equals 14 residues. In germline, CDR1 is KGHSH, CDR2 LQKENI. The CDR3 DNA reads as TGTGCCAGCTCACCACGGACCCTTAATGAAAAACTGTTTTTT. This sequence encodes CASSPRTLNEKLFF.

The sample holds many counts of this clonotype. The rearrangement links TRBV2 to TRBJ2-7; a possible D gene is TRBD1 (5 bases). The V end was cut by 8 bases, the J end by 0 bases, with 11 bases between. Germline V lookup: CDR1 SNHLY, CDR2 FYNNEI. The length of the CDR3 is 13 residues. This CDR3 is CASGRDSSYEQYF. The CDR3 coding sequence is TGTGCCAGCGGGCGAGACAGCTCCTACGAGCAGTACTTC.

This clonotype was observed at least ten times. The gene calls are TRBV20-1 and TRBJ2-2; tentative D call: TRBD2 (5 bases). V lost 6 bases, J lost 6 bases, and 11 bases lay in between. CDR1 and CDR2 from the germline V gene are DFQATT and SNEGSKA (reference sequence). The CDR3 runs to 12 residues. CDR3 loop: CSAGRTPGELFF. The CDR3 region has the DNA TGCAGTGCGGGCAGGACTCCCGGGGAGCTGTTTTTT.

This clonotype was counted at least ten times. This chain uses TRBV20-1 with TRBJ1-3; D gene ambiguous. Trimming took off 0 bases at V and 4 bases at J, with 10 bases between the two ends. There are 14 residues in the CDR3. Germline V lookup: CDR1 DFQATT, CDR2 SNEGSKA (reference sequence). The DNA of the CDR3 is TGCAGTGCTAGAGAAGCAGGAGTCGGAAACACCATATATTTT. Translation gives CSAREAGVGNTIYF.

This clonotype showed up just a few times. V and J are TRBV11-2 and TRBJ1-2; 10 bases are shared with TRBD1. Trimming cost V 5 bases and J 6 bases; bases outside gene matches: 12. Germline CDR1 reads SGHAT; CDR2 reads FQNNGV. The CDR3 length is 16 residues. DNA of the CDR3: TGTGCCAGCAGCAAGCCGGGACAGGGGAGGCGAGATGGCTACACCTTC. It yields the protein CASSKPGQGRRDGYTF.

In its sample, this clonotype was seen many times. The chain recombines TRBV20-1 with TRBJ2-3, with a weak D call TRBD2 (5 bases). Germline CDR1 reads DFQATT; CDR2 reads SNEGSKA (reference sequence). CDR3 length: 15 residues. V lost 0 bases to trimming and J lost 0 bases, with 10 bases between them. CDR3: CSARDGADSTDTQYF. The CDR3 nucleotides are TGCAGTGCTAGAGATGGAGCGGACAGCACAGATACGCAGTATTTT.

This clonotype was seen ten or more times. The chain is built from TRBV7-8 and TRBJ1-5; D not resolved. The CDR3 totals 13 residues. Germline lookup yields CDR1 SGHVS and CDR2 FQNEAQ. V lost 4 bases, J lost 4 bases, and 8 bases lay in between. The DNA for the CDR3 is TGTGCCAGCAGCTCCGACGCGAATCAGCCCCAGCATTTT. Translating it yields CASSSDANQPQHF.

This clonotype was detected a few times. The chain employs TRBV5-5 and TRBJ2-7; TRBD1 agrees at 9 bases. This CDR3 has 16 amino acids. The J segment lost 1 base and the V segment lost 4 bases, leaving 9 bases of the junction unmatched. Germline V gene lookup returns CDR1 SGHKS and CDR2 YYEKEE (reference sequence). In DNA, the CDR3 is TGTGCCAGCAGCCGGCTGGGACAGGGATCTTCCTACGAGCAGTACTTC. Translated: CASSRLGQGSSYEQYF. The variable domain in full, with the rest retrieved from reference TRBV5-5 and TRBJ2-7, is DAGVTQSPTHLIKTRGQQVTLRCSPISGHKSVSWYQQVLGQGPQFIFQYYEKEERGRGNFPDRFSARQFPNYSSELNVNALLLGDSALYLCASSRLGQGSSYEQYFGPGTRLTVT.